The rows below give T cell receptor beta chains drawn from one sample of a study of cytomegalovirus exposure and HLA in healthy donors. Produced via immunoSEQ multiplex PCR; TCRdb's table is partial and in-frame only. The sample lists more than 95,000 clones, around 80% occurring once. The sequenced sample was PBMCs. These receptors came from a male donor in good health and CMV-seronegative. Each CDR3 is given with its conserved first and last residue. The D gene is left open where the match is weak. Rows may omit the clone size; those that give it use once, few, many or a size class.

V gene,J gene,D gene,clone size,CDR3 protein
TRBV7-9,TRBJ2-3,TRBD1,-,CASSSWERTGGTDTQYF
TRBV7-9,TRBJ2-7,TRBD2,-,CASSLGGSYYEQYF
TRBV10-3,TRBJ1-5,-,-,CAISAGAQPQHF
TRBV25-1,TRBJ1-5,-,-,CARVERDTGINQPQHF
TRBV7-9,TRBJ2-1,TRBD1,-,CASSWGTGSYNEQFF
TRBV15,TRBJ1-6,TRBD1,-,CATSTPGTIKGAENSPLHF
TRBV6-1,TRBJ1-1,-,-,CASSEMALSQRGSEAFF
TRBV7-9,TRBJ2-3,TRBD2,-,CASSQGTSTGTDTQYF
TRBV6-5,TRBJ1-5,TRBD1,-,CASSYGGQSPQHF
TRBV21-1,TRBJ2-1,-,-,CASQDEQFF
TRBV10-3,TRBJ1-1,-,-,CAIRGADEAFF
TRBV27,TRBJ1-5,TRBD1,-,CASSLAGGVNQPQHF
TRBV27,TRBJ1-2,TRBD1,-,CASSLEGTGVYGYTF
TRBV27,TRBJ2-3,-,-,CASSLEGGILTDTQYF
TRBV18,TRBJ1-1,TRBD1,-,CASSPRTGSNTEAFF
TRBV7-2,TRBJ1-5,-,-,CASSSRGSNQPQHF
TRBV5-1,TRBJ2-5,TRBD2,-,CASRTSGRTEETQYF
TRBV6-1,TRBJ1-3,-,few,CASSENRAGNTIYF
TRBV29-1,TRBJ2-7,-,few,CSVEDNGEQYF
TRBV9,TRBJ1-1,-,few,CASSVAGFDTNTEAFF
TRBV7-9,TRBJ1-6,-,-,CASSSPGGGTDNSPLHF
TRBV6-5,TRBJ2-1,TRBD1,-,CASSWGVRTGRSEQFF
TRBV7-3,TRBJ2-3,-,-,CASSPPQRADTQYF
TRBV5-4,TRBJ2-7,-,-,CASSLDEGVNSYEQYF
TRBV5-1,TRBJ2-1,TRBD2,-,CASSLAGTSGNEQFF
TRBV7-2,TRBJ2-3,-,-,CASGTRSTDTQYF
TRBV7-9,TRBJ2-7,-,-,CASSLATGTNSYEQYF
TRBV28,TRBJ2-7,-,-,CASSSRTTVYEQYF
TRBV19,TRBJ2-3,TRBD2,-,CASSTWTSGRSDTQYF
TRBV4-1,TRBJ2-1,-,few,CASSQVIRLSNEQFF
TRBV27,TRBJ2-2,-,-,CASSLSTEGTGELFF
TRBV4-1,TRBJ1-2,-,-,CASSPEGGLGYGYTF
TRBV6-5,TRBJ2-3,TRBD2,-,CASSPAGRTDTQYF
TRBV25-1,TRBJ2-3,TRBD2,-,CASSPRLHPSGRADTQYF
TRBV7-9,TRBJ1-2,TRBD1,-,CASSLETGGSGYTF
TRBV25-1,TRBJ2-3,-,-,CASSDDMPWGADTQYF
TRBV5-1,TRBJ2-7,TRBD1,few,CASSLGTGAGEQYF
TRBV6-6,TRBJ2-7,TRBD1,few,CASRLDRGTYEQYF
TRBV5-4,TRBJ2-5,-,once,CASSLGPSEVETQYF
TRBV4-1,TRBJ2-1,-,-,CASSQGIGGGNEQFF
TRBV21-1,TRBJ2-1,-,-,CASSGNFSGRDAQFF
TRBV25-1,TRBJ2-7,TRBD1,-,CATLGDSSYEQYF
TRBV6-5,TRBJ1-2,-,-,CASGGEKVNYGYTF
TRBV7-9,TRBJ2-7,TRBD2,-,CASSFSGVNYEQYF
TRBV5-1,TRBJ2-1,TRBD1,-,CASRGQGGSYNEQFF
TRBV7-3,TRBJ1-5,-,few,CASSPYGQPQHF
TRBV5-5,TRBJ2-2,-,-,CASSVGSPNTGELFF
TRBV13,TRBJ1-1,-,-,CASSLGVQANTEAFF
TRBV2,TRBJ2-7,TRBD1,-,CASSAGQGPDEQYF